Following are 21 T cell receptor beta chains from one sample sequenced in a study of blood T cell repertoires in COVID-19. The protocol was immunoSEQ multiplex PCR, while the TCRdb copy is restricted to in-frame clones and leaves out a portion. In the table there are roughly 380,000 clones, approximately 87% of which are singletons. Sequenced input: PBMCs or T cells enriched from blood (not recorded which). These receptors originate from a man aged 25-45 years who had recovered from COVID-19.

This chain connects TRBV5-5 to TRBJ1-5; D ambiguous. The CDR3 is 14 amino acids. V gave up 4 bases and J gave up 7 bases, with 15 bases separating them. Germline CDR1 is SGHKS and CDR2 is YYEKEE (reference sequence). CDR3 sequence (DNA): TGTGCCAGCAGCCTAGGCTCCTCGGAACAGCCCCAGCATTTT. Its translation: CASSLGSSEQPQHF. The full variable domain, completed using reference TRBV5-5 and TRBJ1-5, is DAGVTQSPTHLIKTRGQQVTLRCSPISGHKSVSWYQQVLGQGPQFIFQYYEKEERGRGNFPDRFSARQFPNYSSELNVNALLLGDSALYLCASSLGSSEQPQHFGDGTRLSIL.

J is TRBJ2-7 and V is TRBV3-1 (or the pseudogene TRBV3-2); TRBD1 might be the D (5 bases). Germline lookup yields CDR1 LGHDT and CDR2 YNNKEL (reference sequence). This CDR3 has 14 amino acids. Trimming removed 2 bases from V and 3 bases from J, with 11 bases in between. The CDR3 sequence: CASSQLQGGYEQYF. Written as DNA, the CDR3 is TGTGCCAGCAGCCAACTTCAGGGTGGCTACGAGCAGTACTTC.

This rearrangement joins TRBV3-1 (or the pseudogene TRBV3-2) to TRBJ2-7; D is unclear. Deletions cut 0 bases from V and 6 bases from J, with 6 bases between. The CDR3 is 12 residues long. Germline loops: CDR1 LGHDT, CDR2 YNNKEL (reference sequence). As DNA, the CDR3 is TGTGCCAGCAGCCAAGATCCGGGCGAGCAGTACTTC. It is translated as CASSQDPGEQYF.

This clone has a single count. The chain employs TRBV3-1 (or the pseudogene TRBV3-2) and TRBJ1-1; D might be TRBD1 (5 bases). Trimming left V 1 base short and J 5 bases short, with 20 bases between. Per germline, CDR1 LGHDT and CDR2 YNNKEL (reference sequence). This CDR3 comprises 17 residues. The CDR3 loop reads CASSQAGATLGGTEAFF. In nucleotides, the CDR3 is TGTGCCAGCAGCCAAGCTGGGGCAACTTTGGGGGGGACTGAAGCTTTCTTT.

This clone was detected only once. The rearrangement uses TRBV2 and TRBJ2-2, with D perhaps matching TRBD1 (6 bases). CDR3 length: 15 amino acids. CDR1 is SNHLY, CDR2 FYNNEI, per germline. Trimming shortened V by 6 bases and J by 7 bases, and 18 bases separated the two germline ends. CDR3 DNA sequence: TGTGCCAGCAGGGTGACAGTGGGGGCATACGGGGAGCTGTTTTTT. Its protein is CASRVTVGAYGELFF.

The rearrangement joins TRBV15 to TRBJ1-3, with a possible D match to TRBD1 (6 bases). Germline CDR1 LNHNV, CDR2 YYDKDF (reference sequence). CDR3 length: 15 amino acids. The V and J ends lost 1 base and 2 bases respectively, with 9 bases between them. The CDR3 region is CATSRVDRPGNTIYF. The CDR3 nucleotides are TGTGCCACCAGCAGAGTCGACAGGCCTGGAAACACCATATATTTT.

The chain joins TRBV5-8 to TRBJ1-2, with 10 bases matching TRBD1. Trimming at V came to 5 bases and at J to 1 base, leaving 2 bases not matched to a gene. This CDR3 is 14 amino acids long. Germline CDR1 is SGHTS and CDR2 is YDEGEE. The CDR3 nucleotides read TGTGCCAGCAGAGGGACAGGGGTTAACTATGGCTACACCTTC. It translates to CASRGTGVNYGYTF.

Here the CDR3 reads CASSITGFLPEAFF. In DNA form, the CDR3 reads TGCGCCAGCAGCATAACAGGTTTTTTGCCTGAAGCTTTCTTT. The chain links TRBV5-1 to TRBJ1-1, with D possibly being TRBD1 (5 bases). CDR1 SGHRS and CDR2 YFSETQ come from the germline V gene. Trimming removed 4 bases from V and 6 bases from J, with 16 bases in between. This CDR3 has 14 residues. The whole variable domain, remainder taken from reference TRBV5-1 and TRBJ1-1, is KAGVTQTPRYLIKTRGQQVTLSCSPISGHRSVSWYQQTPGQGLQFLFEYFSETQRNKGNFPGRFSGRQFSNSRSEMNVSTLELGDSALYLCASSITGFLPEAFFGQGTRLTVV.

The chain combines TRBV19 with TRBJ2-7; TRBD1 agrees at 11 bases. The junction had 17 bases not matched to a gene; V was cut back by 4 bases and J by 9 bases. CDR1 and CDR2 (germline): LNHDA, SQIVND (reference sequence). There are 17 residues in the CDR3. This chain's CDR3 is CASSRTLRTGGYVLQYF. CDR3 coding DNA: TGTGCCAGTAGTAGAACCCTTAGGACAGGGGGCTATGTGTTGCAGTACTTC.

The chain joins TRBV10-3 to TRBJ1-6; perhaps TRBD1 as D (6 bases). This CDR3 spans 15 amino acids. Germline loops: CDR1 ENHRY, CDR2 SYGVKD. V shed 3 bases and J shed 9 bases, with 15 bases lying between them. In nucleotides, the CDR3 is TGTGCCATCAGTGAAGAGGTAGGGGGAATTTCACCCCTCCACTTT. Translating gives CAISEEVGGISPLHF.

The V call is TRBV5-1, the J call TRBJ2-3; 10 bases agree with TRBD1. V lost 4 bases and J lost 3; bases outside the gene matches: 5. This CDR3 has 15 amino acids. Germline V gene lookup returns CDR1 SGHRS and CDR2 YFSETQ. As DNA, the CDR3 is TGCGCCAGCAGCCCCGACAGGGGGCCGACAGATACGCAGTATTTT. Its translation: CASSPDRGPTDTQYF.

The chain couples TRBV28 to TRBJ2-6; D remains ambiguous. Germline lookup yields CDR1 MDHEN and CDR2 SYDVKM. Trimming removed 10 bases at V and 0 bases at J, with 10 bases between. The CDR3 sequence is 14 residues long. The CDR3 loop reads CATRVPSGANVLTF. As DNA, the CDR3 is TGTGCCACCCGGGTCCCCTCTGGGGCCAACGTCCTGACTTTC.

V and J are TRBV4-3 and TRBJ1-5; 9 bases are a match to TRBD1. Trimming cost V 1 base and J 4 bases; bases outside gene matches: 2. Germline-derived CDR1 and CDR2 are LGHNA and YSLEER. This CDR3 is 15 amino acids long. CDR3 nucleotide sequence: TGCGCCAGCAGCCAAGGACAGGGGGAAAATCAGCCCCAGCATTTT. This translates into CASSQGQGENQPQHF.

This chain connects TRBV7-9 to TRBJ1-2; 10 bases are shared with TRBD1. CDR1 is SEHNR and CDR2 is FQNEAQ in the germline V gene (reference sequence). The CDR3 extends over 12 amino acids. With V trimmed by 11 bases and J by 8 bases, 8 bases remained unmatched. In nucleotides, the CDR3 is TGTGCCGGACAGGACAGGGGGTCGGGCTACACCTTC. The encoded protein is CAGQDRGSGYTF.

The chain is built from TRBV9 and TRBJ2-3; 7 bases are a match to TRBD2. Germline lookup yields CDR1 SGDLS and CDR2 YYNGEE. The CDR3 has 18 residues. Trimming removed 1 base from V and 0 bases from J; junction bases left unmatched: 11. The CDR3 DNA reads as TGTGCCAGCAGCGTAAGGGCGGGGGTTACGTCTAGCACAGATACGCAGTATTTT. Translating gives CASSVRAGVTSSTDTQYF.

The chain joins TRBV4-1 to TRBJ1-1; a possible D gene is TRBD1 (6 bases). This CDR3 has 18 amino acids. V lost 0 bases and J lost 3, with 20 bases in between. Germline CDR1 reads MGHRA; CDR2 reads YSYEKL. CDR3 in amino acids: CASSQDRMAGATYTEAFF. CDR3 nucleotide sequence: TGCGCCAGCAGCCAAGATCGAATGGCAGGGGCTACCTACACTGAAGCTTTCTTT.

CDR3 in amino acids: CASRDRDSYQPQHF. The CDR3 DNA follows: TGTGCCAGCAGGGACCGGGACAGCTATCAGCCCCAGCATTTT. The rearrangement uses TRBV2 and TRBJ1-5; 7 positions match TRBD1. V was clipped by 6 bases and J by 5 bases; unmatched bases: 7. This CDR3 comprises 14 residues. Germline CDR1 and CDR2: SNHLY and FYNNEI.

The CDR3 sequence is CASRPQGISNQPQHF. In DNA form, the CDR3 reads TGTGCCAGCAGACCACAGGGGATTAGCAATCAGCCCCAGCATTTT. This chain uses TRBV28 with TRBJ1-5, with TRBD1 matching over 7 bases. CDR1 is MDHEN and CDR2 is SYDVKM in the germline V gene. CDR3 length equals 15 residues. Germline trimming cut 6 bases from V and 0 bases from J; bases unmatched to any gene: 5. Full variable domain (rest looked up from reference TRBV28 and TRBJ1-5): DVKVTQSSRYLVKRTGEKVFLECVQDMDHENMFWYRQDPGLGLRLIYFSYDVKMKEKGDIPEGYSVSREKKERFSLILESASTNQTSMYLCASRPQGISNQPQHFGDGTRLSIL.

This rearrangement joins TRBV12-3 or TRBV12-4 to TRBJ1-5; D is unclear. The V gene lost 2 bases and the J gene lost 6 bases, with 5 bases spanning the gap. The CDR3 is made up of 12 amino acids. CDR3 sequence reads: CASSLNLQPQHF. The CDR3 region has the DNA TGTGCCAGCAGTTTAAATCTTCAGCCCCAGCATTTT.

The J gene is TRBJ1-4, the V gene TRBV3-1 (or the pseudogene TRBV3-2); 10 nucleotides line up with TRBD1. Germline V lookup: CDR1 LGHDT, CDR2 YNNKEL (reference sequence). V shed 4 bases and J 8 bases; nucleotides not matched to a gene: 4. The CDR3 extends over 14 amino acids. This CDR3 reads CASSLPGQGEKLFF. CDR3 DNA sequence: TGTGCCAGCAGCCTTCCGGGACAGGGGGAAAAACTGTTTTTT.

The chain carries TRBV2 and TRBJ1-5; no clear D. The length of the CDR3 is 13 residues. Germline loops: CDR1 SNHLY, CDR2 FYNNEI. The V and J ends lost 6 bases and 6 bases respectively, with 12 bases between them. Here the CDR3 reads CASRSQRIQPQHF. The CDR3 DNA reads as TGTGCCAGCAGAAGCCAAAGAATTCAGCCCCAGCATTTT.